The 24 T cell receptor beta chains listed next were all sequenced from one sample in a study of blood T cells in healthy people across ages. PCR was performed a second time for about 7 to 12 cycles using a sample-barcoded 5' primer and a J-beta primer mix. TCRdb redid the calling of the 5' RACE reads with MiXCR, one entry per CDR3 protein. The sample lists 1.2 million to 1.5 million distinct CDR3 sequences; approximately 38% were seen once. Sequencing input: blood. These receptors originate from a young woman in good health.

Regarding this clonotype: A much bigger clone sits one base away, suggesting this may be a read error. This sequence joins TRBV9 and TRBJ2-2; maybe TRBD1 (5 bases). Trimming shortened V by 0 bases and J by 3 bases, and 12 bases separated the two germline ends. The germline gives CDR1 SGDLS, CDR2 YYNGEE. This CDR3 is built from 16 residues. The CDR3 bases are TGTGCCAGCAGCGTAGCTGCAGACAGATACACCGGGGAGCTGTTTTTT. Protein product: CASSVAADRYTGELFF.

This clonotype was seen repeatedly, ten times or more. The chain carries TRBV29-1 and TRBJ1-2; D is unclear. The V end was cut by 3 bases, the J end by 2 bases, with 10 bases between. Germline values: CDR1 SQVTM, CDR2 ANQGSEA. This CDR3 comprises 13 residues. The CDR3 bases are TGCAGCGTTGATGGTGGAAAAAACTATGGCTACACCTTC. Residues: CSVDGGKNYGYTF. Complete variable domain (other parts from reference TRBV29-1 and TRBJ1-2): SAVISQKPSRDICQRGTSLTIQCQVDSQVTMMFWYRQQPGQSLTLIATANQGSEATYESGFVIDKFPISRPNLTFSTLTVSNMSPEDSSIYLCSVDGGKNYGYTFGSGTRLTVV.

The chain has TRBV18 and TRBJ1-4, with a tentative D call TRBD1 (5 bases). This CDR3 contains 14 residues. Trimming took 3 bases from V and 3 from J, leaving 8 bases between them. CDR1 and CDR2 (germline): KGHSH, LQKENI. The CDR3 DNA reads TGTGCCAGCTCACCGTGGGGGTCTAATGAAAAACTGTTTTTT. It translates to CASSPWGSNEKLFF.

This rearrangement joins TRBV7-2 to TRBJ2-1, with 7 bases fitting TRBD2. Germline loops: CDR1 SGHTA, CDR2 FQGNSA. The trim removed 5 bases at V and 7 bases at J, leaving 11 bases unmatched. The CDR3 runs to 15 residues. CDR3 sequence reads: CASSGSGRGTNEQFF. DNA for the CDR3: TGTGCCAGCAGCGGTAGTGGGAGGGGTACAAATGAGCAGTTCTTC.

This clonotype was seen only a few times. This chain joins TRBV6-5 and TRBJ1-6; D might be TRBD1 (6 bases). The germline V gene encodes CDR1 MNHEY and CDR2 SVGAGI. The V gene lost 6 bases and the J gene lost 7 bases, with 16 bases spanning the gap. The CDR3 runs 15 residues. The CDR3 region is CASRKQGNGNSPLHF. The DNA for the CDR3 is TGTGCCAGCAGGAAACAGGGAAATGGAAATTCACCCCTCCACTTT.

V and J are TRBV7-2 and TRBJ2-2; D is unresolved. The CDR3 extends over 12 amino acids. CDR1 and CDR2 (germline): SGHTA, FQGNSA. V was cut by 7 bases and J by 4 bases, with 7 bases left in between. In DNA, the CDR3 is TGTGCCAGCAACTGGGCCACCGGGGAGCTGTTTTTT. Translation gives CASNWATGELFF.

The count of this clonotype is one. The CDR3 is CASRLSSNQPQHF. The CDR3 DNA follows: TGTGCCAGCAGGCTCAGTAGCAATCAGCCCCAGCATTTT. The chain combines TRBV27 with TRBJ1-5; unclear D gene. Germline CDR1 MNHEY, CDR2 SMNVEV (reference sequence). V lost 6 bases and J lost 0, with 6 bases in between. The CDR3 loop spans 13 amino acids.

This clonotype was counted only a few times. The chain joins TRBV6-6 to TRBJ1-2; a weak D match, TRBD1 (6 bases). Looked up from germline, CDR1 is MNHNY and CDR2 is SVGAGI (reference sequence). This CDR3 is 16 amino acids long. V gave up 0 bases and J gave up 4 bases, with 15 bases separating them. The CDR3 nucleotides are TGTGCCAGCAGTTACTCGACAGGTTCAGGGGCCTATGGCTACACCTTC. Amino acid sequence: CASSYSTGSGAYGYTF.

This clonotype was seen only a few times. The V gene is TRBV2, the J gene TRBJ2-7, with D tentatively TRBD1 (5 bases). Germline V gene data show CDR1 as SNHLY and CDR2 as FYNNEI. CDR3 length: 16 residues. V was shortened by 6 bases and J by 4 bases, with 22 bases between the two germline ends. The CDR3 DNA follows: TGTGCCAGCAGCATTGAATCTACAGGTTCCCTATACGAGCAGTACTTC. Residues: CASSIESTGSLYEQYF.

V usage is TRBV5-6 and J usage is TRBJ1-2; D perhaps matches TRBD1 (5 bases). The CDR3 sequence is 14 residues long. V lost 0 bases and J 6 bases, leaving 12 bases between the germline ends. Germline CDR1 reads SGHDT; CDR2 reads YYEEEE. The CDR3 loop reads CASSLAGNSDGYTF. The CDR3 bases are TGTGCCAGCAGCTTGGCAGGGAATAGCGATGGCTACACCTTC.

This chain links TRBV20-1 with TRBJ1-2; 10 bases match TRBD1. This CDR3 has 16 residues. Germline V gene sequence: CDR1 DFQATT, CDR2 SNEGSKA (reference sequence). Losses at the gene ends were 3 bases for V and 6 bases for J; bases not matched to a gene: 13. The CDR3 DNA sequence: TGCAGTGCTAGGGAGGGACAGGGGATCGCAATCGATGGCTACACCTTC. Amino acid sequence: CSAREGQGIAIDGYTF.

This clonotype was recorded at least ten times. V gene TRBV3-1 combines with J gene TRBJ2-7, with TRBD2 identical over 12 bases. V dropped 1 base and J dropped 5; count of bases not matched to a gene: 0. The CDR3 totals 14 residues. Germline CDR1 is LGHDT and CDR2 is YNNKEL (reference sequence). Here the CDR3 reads CASSQGLAGDEQYF. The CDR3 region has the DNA TGTGCCAGCAGCCAAGGACTAGCGGGAGACGAGCAGTACTTC.

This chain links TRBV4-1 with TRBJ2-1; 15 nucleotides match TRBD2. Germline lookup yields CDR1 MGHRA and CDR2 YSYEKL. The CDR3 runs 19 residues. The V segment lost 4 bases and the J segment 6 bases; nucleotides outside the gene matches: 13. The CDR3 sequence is CASSPWTSGRAPSSNEQFF. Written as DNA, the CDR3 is TGCGCCAGCAGCCCCTGGACTAGCGGGAGGGCCCCTAGTAGCAATGAGCAGTTCTTC.

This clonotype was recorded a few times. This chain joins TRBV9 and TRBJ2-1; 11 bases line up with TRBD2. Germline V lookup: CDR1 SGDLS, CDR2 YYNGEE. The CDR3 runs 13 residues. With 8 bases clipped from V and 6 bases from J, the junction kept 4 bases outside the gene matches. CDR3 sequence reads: CASMTSGANEQFF. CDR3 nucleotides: TGTGCCAGTATGACTAGCGGGGCCAATGAGCAGTTCTTC.

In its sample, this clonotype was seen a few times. CDR3 region: CSVGGGEETQYF. The CDR3 DNA is TGCAGCGTTGGTGGGGGAGAAGAGACCCAGTACTTC. The V call is TRBV29-1, the J call TRBJ2-5; D tentatively reads TRBD1 or TRBD2 (5 bases each). CDR3 length equals 12 residues. Germline CDR1 and CDR2: SQVTM and ANQGSEA. V was shortened by 4 bases and J by 3 bases, with 9 bases between the two germline ends.

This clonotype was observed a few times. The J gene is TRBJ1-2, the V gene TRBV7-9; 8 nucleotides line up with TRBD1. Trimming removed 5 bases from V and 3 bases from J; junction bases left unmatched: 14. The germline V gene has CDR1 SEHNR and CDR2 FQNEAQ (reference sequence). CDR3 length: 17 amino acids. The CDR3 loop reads CASSRQTGASPHYGYTF. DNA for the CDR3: TGTGCCAGCAGCAGACAGACAGGGGCCTCCCCTCACTATGGCTACACCTTC.

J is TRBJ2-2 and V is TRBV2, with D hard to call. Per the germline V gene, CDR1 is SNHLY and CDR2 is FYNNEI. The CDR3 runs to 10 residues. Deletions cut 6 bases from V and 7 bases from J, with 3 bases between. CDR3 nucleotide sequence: TGTGCCAGCAGGGGCGGGGAGCTGTTTTTT. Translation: CASRGGELFF. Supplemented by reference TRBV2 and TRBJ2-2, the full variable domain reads EPEVTQTPSHQVTQMGQEVILRCVPISNHLYFYWYRQILGQKVEFLVSFYNNEISEKSEIFDDQFSVERPDGSNFTLKIRSTKLEDSAMYFCASRGGELFFGEGSRLTVL.

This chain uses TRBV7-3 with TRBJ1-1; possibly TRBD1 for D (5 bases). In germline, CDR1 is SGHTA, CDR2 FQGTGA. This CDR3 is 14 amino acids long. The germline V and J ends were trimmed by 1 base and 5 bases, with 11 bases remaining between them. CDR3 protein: CASSLSQGGTEAFF. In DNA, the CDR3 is TGTGCCAGCAGCTTAAGTCAGGGAGGAACTGAAGCTTTCTTT.

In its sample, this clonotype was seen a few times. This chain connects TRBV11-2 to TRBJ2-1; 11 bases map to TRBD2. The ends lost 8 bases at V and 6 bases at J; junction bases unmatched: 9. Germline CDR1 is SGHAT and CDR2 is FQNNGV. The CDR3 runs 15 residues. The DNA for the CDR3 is TGTGCCAGCTCCCAGGGGACTAGCGGTTCCAATGAGCAGTTCTTC. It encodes CASSQGTSGSNEQFF.

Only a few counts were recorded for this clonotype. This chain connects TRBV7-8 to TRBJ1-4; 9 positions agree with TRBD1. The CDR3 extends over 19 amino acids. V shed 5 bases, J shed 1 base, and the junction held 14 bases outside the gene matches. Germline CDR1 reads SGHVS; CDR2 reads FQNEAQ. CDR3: CASSPQGLGTGLTNEKLFF. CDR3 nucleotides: TGTGCCAGCAGCCCCCAGGGCCTCGGGACAGGGTTAACTAATGAAAAACTGTTTTTT.

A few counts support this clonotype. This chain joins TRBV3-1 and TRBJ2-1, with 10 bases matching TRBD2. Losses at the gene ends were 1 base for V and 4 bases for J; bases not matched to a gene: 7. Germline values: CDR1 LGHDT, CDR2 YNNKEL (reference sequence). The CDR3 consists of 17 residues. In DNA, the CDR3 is TGTGCCAGCAGCCAAGGCCCACTAGCGGGAAGATACAATGAGCAGTTCTTC. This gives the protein CASSQGPLAGRYNEQFF.

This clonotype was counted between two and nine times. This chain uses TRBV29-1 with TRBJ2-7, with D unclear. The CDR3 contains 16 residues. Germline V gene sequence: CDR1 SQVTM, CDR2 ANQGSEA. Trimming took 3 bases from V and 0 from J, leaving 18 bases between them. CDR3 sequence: CSVEDPVDSSSYEQYF. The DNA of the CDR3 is TGCAGCGTTGAGGACCCCGTAGACTCGAGCTCCTACGAGCAGTACTTC.

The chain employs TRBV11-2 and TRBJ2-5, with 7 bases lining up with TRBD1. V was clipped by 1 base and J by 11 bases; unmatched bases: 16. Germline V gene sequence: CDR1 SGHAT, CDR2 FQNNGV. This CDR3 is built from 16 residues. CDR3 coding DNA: TGTGCCAGCAGCTTAGCGGTCAGGGGGTTCTTCATTGAGCAGTACTTC. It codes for CASSLAVRGFFIEQYF.

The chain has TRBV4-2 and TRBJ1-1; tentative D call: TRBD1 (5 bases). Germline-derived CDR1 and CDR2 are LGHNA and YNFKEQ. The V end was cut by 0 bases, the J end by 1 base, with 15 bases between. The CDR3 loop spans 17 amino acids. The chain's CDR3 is CASSQDLAPGGNTEAFF. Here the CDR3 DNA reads TGTGCCAGCAGCCAAGATCTGGCTCCGGGGGGGAACACTGAAGCTTTCTTT.